This T cell receptor beta chain derives from a study of cytomegalovirus exposure and HLA in healthy donors. Study results and limitations: For most TCR sequences rarity was the rule, although some public TCRs occurred in many donors.

For this clone: Its antigen is not known.

Per germline, CDR1 MNHEY and CDR2 SVGAGI. V lost 5 bases, J lost 0 bases, and 5 bases lay in between. The CDR3 is 12 residues long. The primer mix had 60 Vbeta and 13 Jbeta primers. Some clones are missing from TCRdb's copy, which holds only in-frame ones; the method was immunoSEQ multiplex PCR. The data show around 70,000 clones, 78% seen once. The origin of this receptor is a middle-aged woman in good health and CMV-seropositive. This chain uses TRBV6-5 with TRBJ2-7; D gene unclear. Sample: PBMCs. Here the CDR3 reads CASSPRSYEQYF. The CDR3 coding sequence is TGTGCCAGCAGTCCCCGCTCCTACGAGCAGTACTTC.